This is a list of T cell receptor beta chains from one sample in a study of blood T cell repertoires in COVID-19. Sequenced by immunoSEQ multiplex PCR; TCRdb stores in-frame clones only, minus some. The table shows 200,000 or so clones, with 90% to 95% occurring only once. The sequencing input was peripheral blood. The receptors were gathered from a man between 60 and 75 years old with COVID-19, enrolled during active disease. Both conserved end residues are part of each CDR3. The order of the fields is CDR3 DNA, CDR3 protein, J gene, clone size, V gene, D gene. The D gene is left open where the match is weak. Clone size, where shown, is once, few, many, or a class for clones that have expanded.

CDR3 DNA: TGTGCCAGCAGCCAACCGGGACATCTGAACACTGAAGCTTTCTTT
CDR3 protein: CASSQPGHLNTEAFF
J gene: TRBJ1-1
clone size: NA
V gene: TRBV3-1/TRBV3-2
D gene: NA

CDR3 DNA: TGTGCCAGTAGAACTCAGGGAAGGGATGGCTACACCTTC
CDR3 protein: CASRTQGRDGYTF
J gene: TRBJ1-2
clone size: once
V gene: TRBV19
D gene: NA

CDR3 DNA: TGTGCCAGTAGTATTTCCCGGGACAGGGGTGGCGGGGAGCTGTTTTTT
CDR3 protein: CASSISRDRGGGELFF
J gene: TRBJ2-2
clone size: NA
V gene: TRBV19
D gene: TRBD1

CDR3 DNA: TGTGCCACCAGTCCTCCGGGACAGGGGGAAGAGCAGTTCTTC
CDR3 protein: CATSPPGQGEEQFF
J gene: TRBJ2-1
clone size: once
V gene: TRBV24-1
D gene: TRBD1

CDR3 DNA: TGTGCCTGGAGTGTTGGCGGGGTAGCTTTCTTT
CDR3 protein: CAWSVGGVAFF
J gene: TRBJ1-1
clone size: NA
V gene: TRBV30
D gene: NA

CDR3 DNA: TGCGCCAGCAGTGAGTCGGGAAGGGGGCTGTATGGCTACACCTTC
CDR3 protein: CASSESGRGLYGYTF
J gene: TRBJ1-2
clone size: NA
V gene: TRBV10-2
D gene: TRBD1

CDR3 DNA: TGTGCCAGCAGTTACAGGGAATACACTGAAGCTTTCTTT
CDR3 protein: CASSYREYTEAFF
J gene: TRBJ1-1
clone size: NA
V gene: TRBV12-3/TRBV12-4
D gene: NA

CDR3 DNA: TGTGCCACCAGCAGAGATATGAGCTACGAGCAGTACTTC
CDR3 protein: CATSRDMSYEQYF
J gene: TRBJ2-7
clone size: NA
V gene: TRBV15
D gene: NA

CDR3 DNA: TGTGCCAGCAGTGACCGCAGGGGTCTTGTGTCCTACGAGCAGTACTTC
CDR3 protein: CASSDRRGLVSYEQYF
J gene: TRBJ2-7
clone size: NA
V gene: TRBV6-1
D gene: NA

CDR3 DNA: TGTGCCAGCAGCTTGGGGTTAGGGACAGGGGGCTCTAACTATGGCTACACCTTC
CDR3 protein: CASSLGLGTGGSNYGYTF
J gene: TRBJ1-2
clone size: NA
V gene: TRBV5-5
D gene: TRBD1

CDR3 DNA: TGTGCCACCTCTCCCGGGACAGAGACCCAAGAGACCCAGTACTTC
CDR3 protein: CATSPGTETQETQYF
J gene: TRBJ2-5
clone size: NA
V gene: TRBV19
D gene: TRBD1

CDR3 DNA: TGCAGCGTCTGGACAGGGGCCGTACCGCTTTCCTACGAGCAGTACTTC
CDR3 protein: CSVWTGAVPLSYEQYF
J gene: TRBJ2-7
clone size: NA
V gene: TRBV29-1
D gene: TRBD1

CDR3 DNA: TGTGCCAGCAGCCGGACAGCCAGCACTGAAGCTTTCTTT
CDR3 protein: CASSRTASTEAFF
J gene: TRBJ1-1
clone size: NA
V gene: TRBV3-1/TRBV3-2
D gene: NA

CDR3 DNA: TGTGCCAGCAGTCCCCCAGGTATGGGGCGAGCTTTCTTT
CDR3 protein: CASSPPGMGRAFF
J gene: TRBJ1-1
clone size: NA
V gene: TRBV28
D gene: NA

CDR3 DNA: TGTGCCTGGAGTGGTAAGGGAGAAGGTGATCAGCCCCAGCATTTT
CDR3 protein: CAWSGKGEGDQPQHF
J gene: TRBJ1-5
clone size: NA
V gene: TRBV30
D gene: NA

CDR3 DNA: TGTGCCAGCGGAACCGGGACTAGCGGGAGTTACGAGCAGTACTTC
CDR3 protein: CASGTGTSGSYEQYF
J gene: TRBJ2-7
clone size: NA
V gene: TRBV6-5
D gene: TRBD2

CDR3 DNA: TGTGCCAGCACCGACCGGAGGGGAGATGAAAAACTGTTTTTT
CDR3 protein: CASTDRRGDEKLFF
J gene: TRBJ1-4
clone size: NA
V gene: TRBV11-2
D gene: NA

CDR3 DNA: TGTGCCAGCAGCTCCTTAGCGGGGGTAACCTCCTACAATGAGCAGTTCTTC
CDR3 protein: CASSSLAGVTSYNEQFF
J gene: TRBJ2-1
clone size: NA
V gene: TRBV7-3
D gene: TRBD2

CDR3 DNA: TGCAGCGTCGACTTAGGGACTAGCGGTTACAATGAGCAGTTCTTC
CDR3 protein: CSVDLGTSGYNEQFF
J gene: TRBJ2-1
clone size: NA
V gene: TRBV29-1
D gene: TRBD2

CDR3 DNA: TGTGCCACCAGCGGACTAGCGGGGGGCCACTCCTACAATGAGCAGTTCTTC
CDR3 protein: CATSGLAGGHSYNEQFF
J gene: TRBJ2-1
clone size: NA
V gene: TRBV24-1
D gene: TRBD2

CDR3 DNA: TGTGCCATCAGTGGAGGGACAGACGCTAACTATGGCTACACCTTC
CDR3 protein: CAISGGTDANYGYTF
J gene: TRBJ1-2
clone size: NA
V gene: TRBV10-3
D gene: TRBD1

CDR3 DNA: TGCGCCAGCAGCATCGGGACAGGGGGCTCTGGGGCCAACGTCCTGACTTTC
CDR3 protein: CASSIGTGGSGANVLTF
J gene: TRBJ2-6
clone size: NA
V gene: TRBV5-1
D gene: TRBD1

CDR3 DNA: TGTGCCAGCTCACCGCAGTTATTCTTGAACACCGGGGAGCTGTTTTTT
CDR3 protein: CASSPQLFLNTGELFF
J gene: TRBJ2-2
clone size: NA
V gene: TRBV18
D gene: NA

CDR3 DNA: TGTGCCAGCAGCCAAGATGCGAGGCCAGGAGGATTATACGAGCAGTACTTC
CDR3 protein: CASSQDARPGGLYEQYF
J gene: TRBJ2-7
clone size: once
V gene: TRBV14
D gene: NA

CDR3 DNA: TGTGCCAGCAGTCCCGCTAGCGGGGGCTACGAGCAGTACTTC
CDR3 protein: CASSPASGGYEQYF
J gene: TRBJ2-7
clone size: NA
V gene: TRBV3-1/TRBV3-2
D gene: TRBD2

CDR3 DNA: TGTGCCAGCAGCAGGACTAGCGGGGTCTACAATGAGCAGTTCTTC
CDR3 protein: CASSRTSGVYNEQFF
J gene: TRBJ2-1
clone size: NA
V gene: TRBV7-8
D gene: TRBD2

CDR3 DNA: TGTGCCAGCAGCGAGGACAGGGGGAACACTGAAGCTTTCTTT
CDR3 protein: CASSEDRGNTEAFF
J gene: TRBJ1-1
clone size: NA
V gene: TRBV2
D gene: TRBD1

CDR3 DNA: TGCGCCAGCAGCTTGACTAGTGCGGGGAGGGGCACAGATACGCAGTATTTT
CDR3 protein: CASSLTSAGRGTDTQYF
J gene: TRBJ2-3
clone size: NA
V gene: TRBV5-1
D gene: TRBD2

CDR3 DNA: TGTGCCAGCAGCTTAGGAGGGTCCCCTAATGAAAAACTGTTTTTT
CDR3 protein: CASSLGGSPNEKLFF
J gene: TRBJ1-4
clone size: NA
V gene: TRBV7-9
D gene: NA

CDR3 DNA: TGTGCCAGCAGCGTATCAGTCAATCAGCCCCAGCATTTT
CDR3 protein: CASSVSVNQPQHF
J gene: TRBJ1-5
clone size: NA
V gene: TRBV9
D gene: NA

CDR3 DNA: TGCGCCAGCAGGGCACAGGGGACAAGCTCCTACAATGAGCAGTTCTTC
CDR3 protein: CASRAQGTSSYNEQFF
J gene: TRBJ2-1
clone size: once
V gene: TRBV5-1
D gene: TRBD1

CDR3 DNA: TGTGCCAGCGTCAGGGCTTCCTACAATGAGCAGTTCTTC
CDR3 protein: CASVRASYNEQFF
J gene: TRBJ2-1
clone size: NA
V gene: TRBV6-5
D gene: NA

CDR3 DNA: TGTGCCAGCAGTGAGGCTAGCGGGAGCAATGAGCAGTTCTTC
CDR3 protein: CASSEASGSNEQFF
J gene: TRBJ2-1
clone size: NA
V gene: TRBV2
D gene: TRBD2

CDR3 DNA: TGTGCCAGCAGCCAAGGGGGGGCGACCAATTCACCCCTCCACTTT
CDR3 protein: CASSQGGATNSPLHF
J gene: TRBJ1-6
clone size: NA
V gene: TRBV28
D gene: NA

CDR3 DNA: TGTGCCAGCAGCTTAGCGATCGGGGGAGGTCAGCCCCAGCATTTT
CDR3 protein: CASSLAIGGGQPQHF
J gene: TRBJ1-5
clone size: NA
V gene: TRBV7-8
D gene: NA

CDR3 DNA: TGTGCCTGGAGTAAAGGACTAGCGTACGAGCAGTACTTC
CDR3 protein: CAWSKGLAYEQYF
J gene: TRBJ2-7
clone size: NA
V gene: TRBV30
D gene: TRBD2

CDR3 DNA: TGTGCCAGCAGCGTAGGGCAGGGTCTCAATTCACCCCTCCACTTT
CDR3 protein: CASSVGQGLNSPLHF
J gene: TRBJ1-6
clone size: NA
V gene: TRBV9
D gene: NA

CDR3 DNA: TGTGCCAGCAGCTCGGGACAGCCTAACACCGGGGAGCTGTTTTTT
CDR3 protein: CASSSGQPNTGELFF
J gene: TRBJ2-2
clone size: NA
V gene: TRBV5-4
D gene: TRBD1

CDR3 DNA: TGTGCCAGCAGTTCCCCCGGACTAGCGGGAGGGGCGGGGAGTGCGGTCTTC
CDR3 protein: CASSSPGLAGGAGSAVF
J gene: TRBJ2-1
clone size: NA
V gene: TRBV6-2/TRBV6-3
D gene: TRBD2

CDR3 DNA: TGTGCCAGCAGTTTTCATGGAGGCGGCTCTGGAAACACCATATATTTT
CDR3 protein: CASSFHGGGSGNTIYF
J gene: TRBJ1-3
clone size: NA
V gene: TRBV28
D gene: NA

CDR3 DNA: TGTGCCAGTAGTATGGGTAGGAGAGAGTTGTTAGCCAAAAACATTCAGTACTTC
CDR3 protein: CASSMGRRELLAKNIQYF
J gene: TRBJ2-4
clone size: once
V gene: TRBV19
D gene: NA

CDR3 DNA: TGTGCCAGCACGCCTGACAGCGCTGTTTATGGCTACACCTTC
CDR3 protein: CASTPDSAVYGYTF
J gene: TRBJ1-2
clone size: NA
V gene: TRBV2
D gene: NA

CDR3 DNA: TGTGCCAGCAGCTTAGACCACGACAGGGTGAACATTCAGTACTTC
CDR3 protein: CASSLDHDRVNIQYF
J gene: TRBJ2-4
clone size: NA
V gene: TRBV7-2
D gene: TRBD1

CDR3 DNA: TGTGCCAGCAGACCCGGGAGGGGAGCTTTCTTT
CDR3 protein: CASRPGRGAFF
J gene: TRBJ1-1
clone size: NA
V gene: TRBV6-5
D gene: NA

CDR3 DNA: TGTGCCACCAGTGGGGCTAGCGGGAGGGCCGAAGAGCAGTTCTTC
CDR3 protein: CATSGASGRAEEQFF
J gene: TRBJ2-1
clone size: NA
V gene: TRBV24-1
D gene: TRBD2

CDR3 DNA: TGTGCCAGCTCACCGGTACAGGGAGCCACCGGGGAGCTGTTTTTT
CDR3 protein: CASSPVQGATGELFF
J gene: TRBJ2-2
clone size: NA
V gene: TRBV18
D gene: NA

CDR3 DNA: TGTGCCAGCAGCGAGGGACAGGGGCTGACATTGGCACCCCTCCACTTT
CDR3 protein: CASSEGQGLTLAPLHF
J gene: TRBJ1-6
clone size: NA
V gene: TRBV9
D gene: TRBD1

CDR3 DNA: TGCGCCAGCAGCCAAGATTTACAGGGTACGGGAGGCTACACCTTC
CDR3 protein: CASSQDLQGTGGYTF
J gene: TRBJ1-2
clone size: NA
V gene: TRBV4-1
D gene: NA

CDR3 DNA: TGTGCCAGCAGCTTGGGGCCCGGGAGGGATTCCTACGAGCAGTACTTC
CDR3 protein: CASSLGPGRDSYEQYF
J gene: TRBJ2-7
clone size: NA
V gene: TRBV5-4
D gene: TRBD2

CDR3 DNA: TGTGCCAGCAGCTTAGACCTAAATTCACCCCTCCACTTT
CDR3 protein: CASSLDLNSPLHF
J gene: TRBJ1-6
clone size: NA
V gene: TRBV11-3
D gene: NA

CDR3 DNA: TGCGCCAGCAGCTTGGCCTCTAGCGGGGACTACAATGAGCAGTTCTTC
CDR3 protein: CASSLASSGDYNEQFF
J gene: TRBJ2-1
clone size: few
V gene: TRBV5-1
D gene: TRBD2

CDR3 DNA: TGTGCCAGTAGTATTGAGGGAACCGGGTACGAGCAGTACTTC
CDR3 protein: CASSIEGTGYEQYF
J gene: TRBJ2-7
clone size: NA
V gene: TRBV19
D gene: NA